This T cell receptor (beta chain) was sequenced for a study of blood T cell repertoires in COVID-19. Study-wide background: In each case, the material was cDNA or gDNA derived from T cells, B-cell-depleted T cells, or PBMCs.

Libraries were prepared by immunoSEQ multiplex PCR; TCRdb keeps only in-frame clonotypes and omits some of them. There are about 11,000 clones in the sample; about 90% occur only once, and more than 25% lies in the top ten. Material: peripheral blood. The TCR sequence derives from a man in his thirties or forties with active or convalescent COVID-19.

CDR3 bases: TGTGCCAGCAGCGGGAGTCGTTCTGGGGCCAACGTCCTGACTTTC. The encoded protein is CASSGSRSGANVLTF. The chain combines TRBV9 with TRBJ2-6; D unresolved. This CDR3 is built from 15 residues. Germline V gene data show CDR1 as SGDLS and CDR2 as YYNGEE. V was clipped by 3 bases and J by 1 base, with 8 bases between them.